This TCR beta chain comes out of a study of T cells in Graves' hyperthyroidism and ophthalmopathy. The germline V gene has CDR1 LGHNT and CDR2 FRNRAP. The CDR3 loop spans 12 amino acids. Between the trimmed V and J ends, which lost 2 bases and 8 bases, there was a span of 7 bases. Template material for amplifying TCR beta CDR3 regions consisted of RNA transcripts. HTBI primers drove first-round RT-PCR of the TCR CDR3. Each CDR3 protein gets one entry after TCRdb re-called the multiplex PCR reads with MiXCR. This table has hundreds of thousands of distinct CDR3 sequences, around a sixth appearing once. Patients aged 18 to 65 had newly diagnosed hyperthyroidism lasting under 2 months.

This clonotype was sampled from a woman in her 50s with Graves' hyperthyroidism that later progressed to Graves' ophthalmopathy. The sample comprised blood. V is TRBV12-5 and J is TRBJ2-1, with no clear D. The CDR3 nucleotides read TGTGCTAGTGGTTTGTATGGGGATGAGCAGTTCTTC. Translated: CASGLYGDEQFF.